The present entry profiles one T cell receptor (beta chain) with its context. No antigen is known for it. The CDR3 sequence is 14 residues long. Germline values: CDR1 SEHNR, CDR2 FQNEAQ (reference sequence). With 1 base removed from V and 2 bases from J, the gap between germline ends came to 8 bases. After stimulus-free culture, autoproliferating CFSE-dim and non-proliferating CFSE-high T cells were sequenced separately. Cultures began with roughly 49 million CFSE-labeled PBMCs, unstimulated for 6 to 8 days, with replicate wells pooled. Without exogenous stimuli, approximately 0.48 uM CFSE-labeled PBMCs were cultured serum-free. Assay: immunoSEQ multiplex PCR; the TCRdb copy retains only in-frame clones and omits some. The sample includes about 32,000 clones, about 82% of them seen just once. The data stem from a study of memory B cells and T cells in multiple sclerosis. Study observations and caveats: Shared clonotype counts depended on differing compartment clone-set sizes and were normalized.

This clonotype was sampled from a human donor with multiple sclerosis. Sequencing used PBMCs from blood kept in culture. V usage is TRBV7-9 and J usage is TRBJ1-2; the D gene is possibly TRBD1 (5 bases). The CDR3 region is CASSLEAGNYGYTF. In DNA, the CDR3 is TGTGCCAGCAGCTTAGAGGCAGGGAACTATGGCTACACCTTC.